This T cell receptor (beta chain) appears in the sequencing data of a study of neoadjuvant nivolumab and ipilimumab in lung cancer. Study details: Patients got nivolumab 3 mg/kg on days 1, 15 and 29; combination added ipilimumab 1 mg/kg day 1. Notes on the study in general: Only a single major-pathologic-response sample was available for clonality analysis. Blood richness before therapy tracked richness in tumors resected after neoadjuvant therapy.

Trimming removed 6 bases from V and 2 bases from J, with 10 bases in between. This CDR3 is 13 amino acids long. CDR1 MNHNS and CDR2 SASEGT come from the germline V gene. Libraries were prepared by immunoSEQ multiplex PCR; TCRdb keeps only in-frame clonotypes and omits some of them. The sample records approximately 30,000 clones, just over 90% being singletons. A remark on this clone: Its antigen is currently unknown. Other nucleotide sequences from this sample produce the same CDR3.

This clonotype was sampled from an adult with non-small cell lung cancer. The specimen comprised peripheral blood, sampled after neoadjuvant nivolumab, alone or with ipilimumab, at or shortly before surgery. This chain connects TRBV6-1 to TRBJ1-1; D ambiguous. This CDR3 is CASRRELNTEAFF. CDR3 DNA sequence: TGTGCCAGCAGACGGGAGCTCAACACTGAAGCTTTCTTT.